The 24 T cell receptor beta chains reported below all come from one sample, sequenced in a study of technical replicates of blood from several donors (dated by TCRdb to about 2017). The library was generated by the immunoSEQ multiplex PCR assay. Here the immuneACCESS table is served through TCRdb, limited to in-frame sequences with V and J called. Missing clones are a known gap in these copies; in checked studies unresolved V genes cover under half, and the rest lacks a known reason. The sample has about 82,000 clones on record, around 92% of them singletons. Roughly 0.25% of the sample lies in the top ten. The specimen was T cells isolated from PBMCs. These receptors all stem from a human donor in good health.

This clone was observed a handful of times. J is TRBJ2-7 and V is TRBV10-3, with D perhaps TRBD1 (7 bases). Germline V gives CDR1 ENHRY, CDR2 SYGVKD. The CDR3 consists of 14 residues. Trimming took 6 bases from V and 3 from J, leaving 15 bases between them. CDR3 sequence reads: CAIRRQGEVYEQYF. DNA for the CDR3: TGTGCCATCAGGAGGCAGGGGGAGGTCTACGAGCAGTACTTC.

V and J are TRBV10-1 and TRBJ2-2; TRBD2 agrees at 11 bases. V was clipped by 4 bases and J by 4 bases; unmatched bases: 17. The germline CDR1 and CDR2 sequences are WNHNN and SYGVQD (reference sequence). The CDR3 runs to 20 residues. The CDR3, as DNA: TGCGCCAGCAGTGGTGATAGCGGGAGGGCCAGTCTTTTGCCCACCGGGGAGCTGTTTTTT. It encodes CASSGDSGRASLLPTGELFF.

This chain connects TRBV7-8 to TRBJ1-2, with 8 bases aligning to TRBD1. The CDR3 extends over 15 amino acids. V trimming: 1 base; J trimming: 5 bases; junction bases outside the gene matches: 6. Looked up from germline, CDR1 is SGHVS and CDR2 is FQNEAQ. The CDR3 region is CASSLGTGWGYGYTF. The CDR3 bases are TGTGCCAGCAGCTTAGGGACAGGGTGGGGGTATGGCTACACCTTC.

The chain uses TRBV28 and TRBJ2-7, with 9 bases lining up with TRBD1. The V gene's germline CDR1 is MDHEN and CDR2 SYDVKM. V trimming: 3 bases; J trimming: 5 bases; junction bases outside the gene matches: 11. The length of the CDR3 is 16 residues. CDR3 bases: TGTGCCAGCAGTTTCCTGGGACAGGGAATCGTCGACGAGCAGTACTTC. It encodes CASSFLGQGIVDEQYF.

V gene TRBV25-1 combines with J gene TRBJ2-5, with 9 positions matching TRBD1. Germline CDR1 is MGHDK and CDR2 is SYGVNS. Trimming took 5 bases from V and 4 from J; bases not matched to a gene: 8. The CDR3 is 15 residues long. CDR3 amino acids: CASSPGQGWSETQYF. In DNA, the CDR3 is TGTGCCAGCAGTCCGGGACAGGGATGGTCAGAGACCCAGTACTTC.

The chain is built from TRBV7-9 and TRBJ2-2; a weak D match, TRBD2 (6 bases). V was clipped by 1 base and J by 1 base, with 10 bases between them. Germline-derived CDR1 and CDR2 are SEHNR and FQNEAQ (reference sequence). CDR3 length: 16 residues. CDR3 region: CASSLEVRENTGELFF. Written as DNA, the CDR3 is TGTGCCAGCAGCTTAGAGGTGCGGGAGAACACCGGGGAGCTGTTTTTT.

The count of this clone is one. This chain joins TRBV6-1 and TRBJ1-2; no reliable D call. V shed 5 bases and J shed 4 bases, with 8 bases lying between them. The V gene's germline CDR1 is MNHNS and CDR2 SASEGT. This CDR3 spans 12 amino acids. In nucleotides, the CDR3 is TGTGCCAGCAGTATGACTGGCTATGGCTACACCTTC. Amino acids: CASSMTGYGYTF.

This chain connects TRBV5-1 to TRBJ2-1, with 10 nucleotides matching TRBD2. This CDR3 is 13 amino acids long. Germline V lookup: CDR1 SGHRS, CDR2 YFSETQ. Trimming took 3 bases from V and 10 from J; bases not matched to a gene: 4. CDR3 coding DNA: TGCGCCAGCAGCTCTCTAGCGGGAGTCGAGCAGTTCTTC. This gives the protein CASSSLAGVEQFF.

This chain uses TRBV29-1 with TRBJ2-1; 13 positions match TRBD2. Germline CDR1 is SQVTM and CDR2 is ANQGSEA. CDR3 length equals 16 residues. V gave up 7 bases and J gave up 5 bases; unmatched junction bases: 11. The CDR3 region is CSGVLAGGWGNNEQFF. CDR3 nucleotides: TGCAGCGGGGTACTAGCGGGAGGGTGGGGAAACAATGAGCAGTTCTTC.

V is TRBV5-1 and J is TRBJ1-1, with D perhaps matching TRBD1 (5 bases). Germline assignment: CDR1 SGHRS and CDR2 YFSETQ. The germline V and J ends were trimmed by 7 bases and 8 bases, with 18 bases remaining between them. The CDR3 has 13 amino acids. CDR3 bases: TGCGCCAGCTTTATTACACCGGAGGGGGAAGCTTTCTTT. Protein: CASFITPEGEAFF. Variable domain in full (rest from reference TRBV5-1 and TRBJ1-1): KAGVTQTPRYLIKTRGQQVTLSCSPISGHRSVSWYQQTPGQGLQFLFEYFSETQRNKGNFPGRFSGRQFSNSRSEMNVSTLELGDSALYLCASFITPEGEAFFGQGTRLTVV.

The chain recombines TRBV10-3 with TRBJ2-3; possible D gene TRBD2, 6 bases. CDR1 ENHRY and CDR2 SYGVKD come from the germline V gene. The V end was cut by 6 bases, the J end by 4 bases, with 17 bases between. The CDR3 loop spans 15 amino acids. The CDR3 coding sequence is TGTGCCATCAGCGGGGGACCCCTAATAGCAGATACGCAGTATTTT. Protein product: CAISGGPLIADTQYF.

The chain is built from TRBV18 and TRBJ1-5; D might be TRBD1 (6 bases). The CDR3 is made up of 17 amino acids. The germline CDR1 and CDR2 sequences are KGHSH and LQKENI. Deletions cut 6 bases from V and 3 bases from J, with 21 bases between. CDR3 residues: CASSPTPHTGFNQPQHF. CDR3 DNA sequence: TGTGCCAGCTCCCCAACCCCCCACACAGGGTTCAATCAGCCCCAGCATTTT.

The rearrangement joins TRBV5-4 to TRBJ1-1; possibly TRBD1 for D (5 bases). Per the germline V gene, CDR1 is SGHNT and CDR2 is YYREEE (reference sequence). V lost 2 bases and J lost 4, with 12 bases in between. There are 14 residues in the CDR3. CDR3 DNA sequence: TGTGCCAGCAGCTTACAACAGGTGTTCACTGAAGCTTTCTTT. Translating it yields CASSLQQVFTEAFF.

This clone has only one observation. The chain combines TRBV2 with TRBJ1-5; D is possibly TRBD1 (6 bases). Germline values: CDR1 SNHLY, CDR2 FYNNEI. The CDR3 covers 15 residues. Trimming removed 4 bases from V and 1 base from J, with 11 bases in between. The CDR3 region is CASSVEGGSNQPQHF. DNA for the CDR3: TGTGCCAGCAGTGTTGAGGGGGGGAGCAATCAGCCCCAGCATTTT.

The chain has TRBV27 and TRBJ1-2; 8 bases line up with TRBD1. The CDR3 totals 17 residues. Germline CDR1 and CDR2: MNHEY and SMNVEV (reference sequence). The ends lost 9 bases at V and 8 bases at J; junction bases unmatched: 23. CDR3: CARWRGGQDLINWGYTF. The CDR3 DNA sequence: TGTGCCAGGTGGAGGGGGGGACAGGACTTGATAAACTGGGGCTACACCTTC.

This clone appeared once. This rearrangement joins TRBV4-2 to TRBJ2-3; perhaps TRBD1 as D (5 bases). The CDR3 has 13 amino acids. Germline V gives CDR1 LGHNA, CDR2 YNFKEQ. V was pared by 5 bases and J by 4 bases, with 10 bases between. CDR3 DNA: TGTGCCAGCAGCAGGGGTACCGCAGATACGCAGTATTTT. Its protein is CASSRGTADTQYF.

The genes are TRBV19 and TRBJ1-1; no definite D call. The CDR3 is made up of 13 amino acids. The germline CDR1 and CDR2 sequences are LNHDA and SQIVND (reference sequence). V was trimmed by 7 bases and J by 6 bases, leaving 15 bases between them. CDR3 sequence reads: CASTSRIAAEAFF. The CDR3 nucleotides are TGTGCCAGTACCTCTAGGATTGCGGCTGAAGCTTTCTTT.

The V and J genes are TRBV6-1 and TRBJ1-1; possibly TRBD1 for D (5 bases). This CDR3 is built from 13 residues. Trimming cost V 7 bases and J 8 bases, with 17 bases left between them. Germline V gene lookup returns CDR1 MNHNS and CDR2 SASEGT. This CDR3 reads CASTIVRGKEAFF. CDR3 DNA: TGTGCCAGCACCATCGTCCGGGGGAAGGAAGCTTTCTTT.

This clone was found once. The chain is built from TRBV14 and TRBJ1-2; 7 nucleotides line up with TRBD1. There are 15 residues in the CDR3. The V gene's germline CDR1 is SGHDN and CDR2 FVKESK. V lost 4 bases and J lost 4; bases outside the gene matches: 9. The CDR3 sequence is CASSRTGVAAYGYTF. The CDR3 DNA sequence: TGTGCCAGCAGCCGCACAGGGGTCGCCGCCTATGGCTACACCTTC.

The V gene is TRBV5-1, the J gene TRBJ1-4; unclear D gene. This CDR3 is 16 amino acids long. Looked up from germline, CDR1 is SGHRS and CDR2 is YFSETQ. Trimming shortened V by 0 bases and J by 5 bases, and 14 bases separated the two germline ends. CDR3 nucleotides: TGCGCCAGCAGCTTGGTGGCCTGGGGAGGAAATGAAAAACTGTTTTTT. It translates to CASSLVAWGGNEKLFF.

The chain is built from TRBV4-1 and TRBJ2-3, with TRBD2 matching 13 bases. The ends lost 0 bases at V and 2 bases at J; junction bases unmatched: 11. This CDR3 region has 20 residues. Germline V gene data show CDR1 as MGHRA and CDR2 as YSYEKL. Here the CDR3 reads CASSQDSLAGGLKPTDTQYF. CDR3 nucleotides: TGCGCCAGCAGCCAAGATTCACTAGCGGGGGGGCTGAAGCCCACAGATACGCAGTATTTT.

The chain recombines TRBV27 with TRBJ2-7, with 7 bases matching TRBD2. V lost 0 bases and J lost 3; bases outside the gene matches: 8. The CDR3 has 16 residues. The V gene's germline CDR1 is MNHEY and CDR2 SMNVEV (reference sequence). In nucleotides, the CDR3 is TGTGCCAGCAGTTTATCGTGGCCTGCTAGCGGCTACGAGCAGTACTTC. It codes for CASSLSWPASGYEQYF.

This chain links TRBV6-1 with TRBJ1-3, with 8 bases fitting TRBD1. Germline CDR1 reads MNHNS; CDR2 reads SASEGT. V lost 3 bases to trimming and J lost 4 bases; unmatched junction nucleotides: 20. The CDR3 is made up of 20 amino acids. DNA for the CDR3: TGTGCCAGCAGTGAGTACCGGACGGTGGGACAGGCGAACGCGGGAAACACCATATATTTT. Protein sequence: CASSEYRTVGQANAGNTIYF.

CDR3 protein: CAITGGEYSNQPQHF. The DNA for the CDR3 is TGTGCCATCACAGGTGGCGAATATAGCAATCAGCCCCAGCATTTT. The chain links TRBV28 to TRBJ1-5; a weak D match, TRBD1 (5 bases). CDR1 and CDR2 from the germline V gene are MDHEN and SYDVKM. V gave up 10 bases and J gave up 0 bases, with 16 bases separating them. This CDR3 has 15 residues.